This entry features one T cell receptor beta chain sequence. The data were taken from a study of blood T cell repertoires in COVID-19. Study-wide context: Acute and convalescent COVID-19 specimens originated in the United States, Italy and Spain. From T cells, B-cell-depleted T cells, or PBMCs came the material, which was cDNA or gDNA.

The V segment lost 5 bases and the J segment 4 bases; nucleotides outside the gene matches: 11. The CDR3 runs 16 residues. Germline CDR1 reads LNHNV; CDR2 reads YYDKDF (reference sequence). In the authors' methods: Amplification with reference gene primers provided the estimates of nucleated cell counts. Produced via immunoSEQ multiplex PCR; TCRdb's table is partial and in-frame only. V and J calls and clone size are given by that table; D and trimming were obtained from the DNA. The sample gives some 98,000 clones, about 80% of which show up once; about a tenth is in the top ten. The sequencing sample was made of peripheral blood. This receptor was identified in a man in his 70s with active or convalescent COVID-19. The chain combines TRBV15 with TRBJ1-2; 9 positions agree with TRBD1. CDR3 sequence reads: CATSLSRTGDSYGYTF. CDR3 sequence (DNA): TGTGCCACCAGCCTTTCTCGGACAGGGGATAGCTATGGCTACACCTTC.